The TCR beta chain under discussion was sequenced for a study of shared T cell receptors in the human thymus. Produced via immunoSEQ multiplex PCR; TCRdb's table is partial and in-frame only. The sample contains hundreds of thousands of clones, around 87% of which appear only once. Germline assignment: CDR1 SQVTM and CDR2 ANQGSEA. V lost 4 bases to trimming and J lost 7 bases, with 13 bases between them. The CDR3 is made up of 12 amino acids. The same sample was also studied in work on human thymus T cells. As that study records: It was healthy Finnish infants having corrective surgery for congenital heart defects who were the donors. The thymus tissue came from resections taken during corrective heart surgery. Both thymic and peripheral blood repertoires showed apparently biased V and J usage. A high degree of thymic repertoire overlap among unrelated individuals was reported in related research.

The sequencing sample was made of thymocytes. V and J are TRBV29-1 and TRBJ1-2; D is unresolved. This receptor was obtained from a boy less than two years old with a congenital heart defect. The CDR3 region has the DNA TGCAGCGTTGCCGATCCTTATAGTGGCTACACCTTC. It specifies CSVADPYSGYTF.